Here is one T cell receptor beta chain with its context. The method was immunoSEQ multiplex PCR; TCRdb's version includes in-frame clones alone and lacks a portion of them. The table shows roughly 500,000 clones, with roughly 90% occurring only once. Donors were grouped by their self-reported clinical history. The record originates from a study of blood T cell repertoires in COVID-19. Germline CDR1 MGHDK, CDR2 SYGVNS. The CDR3 covers 16 residues. V lost 2 bases to trimming and J lost 0 bases, with 13 bases between them. The clonotype comes from a woman in her forties who had recovered from COVID-19. Material: PBMCs or T cells enriched from blood (not recorded which). The chain employs TRBV25-1 and TRBJ1-2; TRBD1 might be the D (6 bases). CDR3 loop: CASSEVGTQTNYGYTF. The CDR3 DNA reads as TGTGCCAGCAGTGAAGTGGGGACACAAACTAACTATGGCTACACCTTC.